The clone carrying this TCR beta chain was recorded a few times. The sample belongs to a study of immune heterogeneity within non-small cell lung tumors. Genomic DNA extracted from bulk tumor tissue served as template. A total of 600 ng was used per sample. Surgeons took several biopsies per primary tumor, spaced far apart, during surgery. The study enrolled patients with untreated, newly diagnosed non-small cell lung cancer who underwent curative surgery. Germline V gives CDR1 GTSNPN, CDR2 SVGIG (reference sequence). Trimming removed 0 bases at V and 9 bases at J, with 9 bases between. The CDR3 extends over 12 amino acids. CDR3 of TCR beta was amplified by multiplex PCR that used 32 V and 13 J primers. TCRdb fed the multiplex PCR reads into MiXCR, producing one record per CDR3 protein. The profile shows under 5,500 distinct CDR3 sequences, roughly 24% of them singletons.

This TCR was recovered from a man aged 60-69 years with non-small cell lung cancer. The chain links TRBV30 to TRBJ2-1; D not certain. Sequencing input: lung tumor tissue. The CDR3 here is CAWSVGFLEQFF. CDR3 DNA sequence: TGTGCCTGGAGTGTTGGTTTTCTTGAGCAGTTCTTC.